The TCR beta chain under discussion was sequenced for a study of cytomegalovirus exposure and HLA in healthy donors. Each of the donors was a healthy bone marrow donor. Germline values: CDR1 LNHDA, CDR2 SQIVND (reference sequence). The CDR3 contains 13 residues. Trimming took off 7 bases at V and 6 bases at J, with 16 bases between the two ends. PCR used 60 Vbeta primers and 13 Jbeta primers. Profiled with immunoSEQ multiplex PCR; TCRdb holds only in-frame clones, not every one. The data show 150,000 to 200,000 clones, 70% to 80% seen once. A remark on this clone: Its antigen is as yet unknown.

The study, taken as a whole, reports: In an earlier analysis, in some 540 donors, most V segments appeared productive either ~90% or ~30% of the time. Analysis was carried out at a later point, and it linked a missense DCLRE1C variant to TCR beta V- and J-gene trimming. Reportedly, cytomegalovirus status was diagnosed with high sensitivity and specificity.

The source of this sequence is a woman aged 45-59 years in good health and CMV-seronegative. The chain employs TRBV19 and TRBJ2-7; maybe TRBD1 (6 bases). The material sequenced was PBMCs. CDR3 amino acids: CASNSITGSEQYF. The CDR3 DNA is TGTGCCAGTAACTCTATTACAGGGAGCGAGCAGTACTTC.